The 3 T cell receptor beta chains presented below share a single source sample, sequenced in a study of T cell changes during pregnancy in multiple sclerosis. Method: immunoSEQ multiplex PCR; TCRdb's copy keeps in-frame clones and lacks some. The table records some 42,000 clones, roughly 85% of them present only once. The sample was CD4+ T cells from peripheral blood mononuclear cells, taken after pregnancy. Receptors were obtained from a female donor with multiple sclerosis, enrolled in a pregnancy study.

V and J are TRBV6-6 and TRBJ1-1; D is ambiguous. The CDR3 extends over 14 amino acids. Germline values: CDR1 MNHNY, CDR2 SVGAGI (reference sequence). V was shortened by 7 bases and J by 2 bases, with 14 bases between the two germline ends. The CDR3 loop is CASKPRVLNTEAFF. DNA of the CDR3: TGTGCCAGCAAACCCCGGGTTCTAAACACTGAAGCTTTCTTT.

The chain carries TRBV29-1 and TRBJ2-1; 8 nucleotides match TRBD1. The length of the CDR3 is 12 residues. With 8 bases clipped from V and 6 bases from J, the junction kept 6 bases outside the gene matches. Germline CDR1 reads SQVTM; CDR2 reads ANQGSEA. The CDR3 is CSSYTGGNEQFF. The CDR3 DNA sequence: TGCAGCTCCTATACAGGGGGCAATGAGCAGTTCTTC.

The chain has TRBV7-8 and TRBJ2-7; 8 bases agree with TRBD1. Germline V CDR1 and CDR2: SGHVS, FQNEAQ. After removal of 3 bases from V and 0 bases from J, the junction contained 10 bases not matched to a gene. The CDR3 contains 17 residues. CDR3 sequence: CASSFLTDRDSSYEQYF. CDR3 nucleotides: TGTGCCAGCAGCTTCTTGACGGACAGGGACAGCTCCTACGAGCAGTACTTC.